This TCR beta chain was profiled in a study of cytomegalovirus exposure and HLA in healthy donors. Measured with immunoSEQ multiplex PCR; TCRdb has only the in-frame clones, and not every one. Of 150,000 to 170,000 clones in the sample, roughly 86% were seen once. This CDR3 contains 14 residues. V was trimmed by 4 bases and J by 0 bases, leaving 10 bases between them. In germline, CDR1 is SGHDN, CDR2 FVKESK. This clonotype was sampled from a human donor in good health. The chain uses TRBV14 and TRBJ2-7, with D hard to call. The sequenced material came from PBMCs. The CDR3 reads CASSLFTYSYEQYF. The CDR3 DNA reads TGTGCCAGCAGCCTCTTTACTTACTCCTACGAGCAGTACTTC.